One and the same sample provided the 11 T cell receptor beta chains below, sequenced in a study of blood T cell repertoires in COVID-19. The data were produced by immunoSEQ multiplex PCR, yet TCRdb's version contains in-frame clones alone and is incomplete. The sample includes tens of thousands of clones, 75% to 90% of them seen just once. The sample consisted of peripheral blood. These receptor sequences come from a woman older than 75 with active or convalescent COVID-19.

This chain connects TRBV7-9 to TRBJ2-7; no clear D gene. The CDR3 extends over 12 amino acids. Per the germline V gene, CDR1 is SEHNR and CDR2 is FQNEAQ (reference sequence). V lost 2 bases to trimming and J lost 3 bases, with 5 bases between them. CDR3 sequence reads: CASSLIIYEQYF. As DNA, the CDR3 is TGTGCCAGCAGCTTAATTATCTACGAGCAGTACTTC.

The rearrangement joins TRBV9 to TRBJ2-5, with no clear D. The CDR3 length is 14 residues. Germline V gives CDR1 SGDLS, CDR2 YYNGEE. Trimming left V 0 bases short and J 4 bases short, with 10 bases between. This CDR3 reads CASSVATVPETQYF. The CDR3 bases are TGTGCCAGCAGCGTAGCTACAGTCCCAGAGACCCAGTACTTC.

The chain recombines TRBV19 with TRBJ2-5, with TRBD2 matching 15 bases. V shed 3 bases and J 5 bases; nucleotides not matched to a gene: 4. The CDR3 is 16 amino acids. Germline V gives CDR1 LNHDA, CDR2 SQIVND (reference sequence). CDR3 sequence reads: CASSMAGTSGGETQYF. CDR3 DNA: TGTGCCAGTAGTATGGCCGGGACTAGCGGGGGGGAGACCCAGTACTTC.

This rearrangement joins TRBV7-3 to TRBJ2-2; tentative D call: TRBD1 (6 bases). CDR3 size: 16 residues. V gave up 0 bases and J gave up 7 bases, with 15 bases separating them. The germline V gene encodes CDR1 SGHTA and CDR2 FQGTGA. The CDR3 nucleotides read TGTGCCAGCAGCTTAACCGGGGACAAAGTAGGCGGGGAGCTGTTTTTT. This sequence encodes CASSLTGDKVGGELFF.

The chain couples TRBV30 to TRBJ2-3; TRBD2 agrees at 12 bases. CDR3 length: 15 amino acids. The germline V gene has CDR1 GTSNPN and CDR2 SVGIG (reference sequence). V shed 3 bases, J shed 3 bases, and the junction held 4 bases outside the gene matches. CDR3 sequence (DNA): TGTGCCTGGAGGCTTGGACTAGCGGGGACAGATACGCAGTATTTT. Protein: CAWRLGLAGTDTQYF.

This chain connects TRBV7-2 to TRBJ1-2; 8 nucleotides line up with TRBD1. V shed 5 bases, J shed 5 bases, and the junction held 4 bases outside the gene matches. This CDR3 region has 13 residues. The germline V gene has CDR1 SGHTA and CDR2 FQGNSA. This CDR3 reads CASSPDREYGYTF. The CDR3, as DNA: TGTGCCAGCAGCCCGGACAGGGAATATGGCTACACCTTC. Full variable domain (missing parts from reference TRBV7-2 and TRBJ1-2): GAGVSQSPSNKVTEKGKDVELRCDPISGHTALYWYRQSLGQGLEFLIYFQGNSAPDKSGLPSDRFSAERTGGSVSTLTIQRTQQEDSAVYLCASSPDREYGYTFGSGTRLTVV.

J is TRBJ2-7 and V is TRBV23-1; tentative D call: TRBD1 (6 bases). TRBV23-1 is an ORF for which the function is uncertain. Trimming left V 3 bases short and J 2 bases short, with 17 bases between. This CDR3 is 16 amino acids long. The CDR3 region is CASSQEWGHFAYEQYF. CDR3 coding DNA: TGCGCCAGCAGTCAGGAATGGGGGCACTTCGCCTACGAGCAGTACTTC.

The CDR3 DNA is TGTGCCAGTAGGCTACAGGGGGCAACAGATACGCAGTATTTT. Its translation: CASRLQGATDTQYF. The chain employs TRBV19 and TRBJ2-3, with TRBD1 matching over 9 bases. This CDR3 is 14 amino acids long. The germline CDR1 and CDR2 sequences are LNHDA and SQIVND (reference sequence). With 6 bases clipped from V and 3 bases from J, the junction kept 4 bases outside the gene matches.

The chain has TRBV29-1 and TRBJ1-4; TRBD1 agrees at 8 bases. CDR1 is SQVTM, CDR2 ANQGSEA, per germline. J lost 7 bases, V lost 6 bases, and 10 bases had no gene match. There are 14 residues in the CDR3. The CDR3 DNA sequence: TGCAGCGTAGTTCCAGGGGGCGCCGGTGAAAAACTGTTTTTT. Translation: CSVVPGGAGEKLFF.

The chain joins TRBV19 to TRBJ2-1, with 8 positions matching TRBD2. Losses at the gene ends were 9 bases for V and 5 bases for J; bases not matched to a gene: 9. The germline V gene encodes CDR1 LNHDA and CDR2 SQIVND (reference sequence). This CDR3 region has 14 residues. The CDR3 DNA is TGTGCCAGCTCAAAGGCGGGAGGTAACAATGAGCAGTTCTTC. It translates to CASSKAGGNNEQFF.

This clone was detected once. The J gene is TRBJ2-5, the V gene TRBV14; possible D gene TRBD2, 6 bases. The V end lost 4 bases, the J end lost 1 base, and 13 bases lay between the germline ends. The CDR3 runs 15 residues. The V gene's germline CDR1 is SGHDN and CDR2 FVKESK. DNA of the CDR3: TGTGCCAGCAGCCTTCTTGCGGGGCCCCAAGAGACCCAGTACTTC. It encodes CASSLLAGPQETQYF.